The source of this TCR beta chain is a study of blood T cells in healthy people across ages. At the level of the study: There was about one barcoded beta molecule captured by template switching per two T cells.

The CDR3 is 20 residues long. Germline CDR1 reads DFQATT; CDR2 reads SNEGSKA (reference sequence). The germline V and J ends were trimmed by 0 bases and 2 bases, with 29 bases remaining between them. Study results and limitations: Unsorted PBMCs blocked a conclusive comparison of naive and antigen-experienced cells. A greater number of naive CD4+ cells and higher diversity distinguished long-lived donors from aged donors. There was no known CMV status for donors, so expanded clonotype changes were possibly confounded.

Then a second PCR, running about 6 to 12 cycles, was carried out with a sample-barcoded 5' primer and a J-beta primer mix. TCRdb called the 5' RACE reads again in MiXCR, with one record for every CDR3 protein. Found here are about 640,000 distinct CDR3 sequences, around three fifths of them singletons; the top ten hold 30% to 45%. This clonotype has more than one count but fewer than ten. Antigen: not known. The sequencing input was blood. This clonotype was obtained from a man in his sixties in good health. The J gene is TRBJ2-7, the V gene TRBV20-1; tentative D call: TRBD2 (7 bases). The CDR3 sequence: CSARDDSIGSGDIFTYEQYF. The DNA for the CDR3 is TGCAGTGCTAGAGATGATAGTATAGGGAGCGGGGACATTTTTACCTACGAGCAGTACTTC.